This entry is about one T cell receptor beta chain. The entry originates in a study of blood T cell repertoires in COVID-19. Some clones are missing from TCRdb's copy, which holds only in-frame ones; the method was immunoSEQ multiplex PCR. Of more than 15,000 clones listed, about 90% are singletons. The clonotype was recovered from a human donor in a cohort sampled during active COVID-19. Sample: peripheral blood.

The CDR3 sequence: CASSSPTSGKETQYF. Written as DNA, the CDR3 is TGTGCCAGCAGCTCGCCGACTAGCGGGAAAGAGACCCAGTACTTC. This chain connects TRBV7-9 to TRBJ2-5; TRBD2 matches 11 bases. Losses at the gene ends were 4 bases for V and 3 bases for J; bases not matched to a gene: 4. The CDR3 runs 15 residues. Germline CDR1 is SEHNR and CDR2 is FQNEAQ (reference sequence).